This is a list of T cell receptor beta chains from one sample in a study of T cell responses to AZD1222 COVID-19 vaccine. The repertoire was sequenced with immunoSEQ multiplex PCR; TCRdb's copy has only in-frame clones and lacks some. Seen here are 55,000 to 70,000 clones, over 60% observed once, and the top ten hold roughly an eighth. The material was peripheral blood, obtained on day 0 of AZD1222 vaccination. The receptors stem from an adult in good health. CDR3s include the opening cysteine and the closing phenylalanine or tryptophan. A D gene is named only where the DNA matches it firmly. A clone size is listed for some rows: how often the clone was seen (once, few, many), or a class if it is expanded.

cdr3_aa: CASSSGSPYEQYF
cdr3_nt: TGTGCCAGCAGTTCGGGCAGCCCGTACGAGCAGTACTTC
v_call: TRBV6-2/TRBV6-3
d_call: -
clone_size: -
j_call: TRBJ2-7

cdr3_aa: CASSGTQLPNSPLHF
cdr3_nt: TGTGCCAGCAGTGGTACACAACTTCCAAATTCACCCCTCCACTTT
v_call: TRBV2
d_call: -
clone_size: once
j_call: TRBJ1-6

cdr3_aa: CASSSDGDSPLHF
cdr3_nt: TGTGCCAGCTCAAGTGACGGTGATTCACCCCTCCACTTT
v_call: TRBV18
d_call: -
clone_size: -
j_call: TRBJ1-6

cdr3_aa: CASSEYFPAGTEAFF
cdr3_nt: TGCGCCAGCAGTGAGTACTTCCCAGCAGGCACTGAAGCTTTCTTT
v_call: TRBV10-2
d_call: -
clone_size: -
j_call: TRBJ1-1

cdr3_aa: CASSWPTGFNQPQHF
cdr3_nt: TGTGCCAGTAGTTGGCCGACAGGCTTTAATCAGCCCCAGCATTTT
v_call: TRBV19
d_call: -
clone_size: few
j_call: TRBJ1-5

cdr3_aa: CASSPESGSYGYTF
cdr3_nt: TGTGCCAGCAGCCCGGAAAGCGGTAGCTATGGCTACACCTTC
v_call: TRBV6-4
d_call: -
clone_size: few
j_call: TRBJ1-2

cdr3_aa: CASSFGQSRAFF
cdr3_nt: TGTGCCAGCAGTTTTGGGCAGTCTCGCGCTTTCTTT
v_call: TRBV12-3/TRBV12-4
d_call: -
clone_size: once
j_call: TRBJ1-1

cdr3_aa: CASSSGVVALGGTQYF
cdr3_nt: TGCGCCAGCAGTTCAGGGGTAGTCGCGCTCGGAGGGACCCAGTACTTC
v_call: TRBV5-1
d_call: -
clone_size: -
j_call: TRBJ2-5

cdr3_aa: CSVEETPPTPSSGDTQYF
cdr3_nt: TGCAGCGTTGAAGAAACTCCACCTACCCCGTCTTCCGGGGATACGCAGTATTTT
v_call: TRBV29-1
d_call: -
clone_size: -
j_call: TRBJ2-3

cdr3_aa: CASSRDKQHGYTF
cdr3_nt: TGTGCCAGCAGTAGAGACAAGCAACATGGCTACACCTTC
v_call: TRBV28
d_call: -
clone_size: -
j_call: TRBJ1-2

cdr3_aa: CSAGRDPDYTF
cdr3_nt: TGCAGCGCCGGCCGGGACCCCGACTACACCTTC
v_call: TRBV29-1
d_call: -
clone_size: -
j_call: TRBJ1-2

cdr3_aa: CSAGRGSSNYGYTF
cdr3_nt: TGCAGCGCGGGACGGGGTTCTTCTAACTATGGCTACACCTTC
v_call: TRBV29-1
d_call: -
clone_size: -
j_call: TRBJ1-2

cdr3_aa: CASGPPSERTEAFF
cdr3_nt: TGTGCTAGTGGTCCCCCCTCGGAACGGACTGAAGCTTTCTTT
v_call: TRBV12-5
d_call: -
clone_size: once
j_call: TRBJ1-1

cdr3_aa: CASSTKMEHGYTF
cdr3_nt: TGTGCCAGTAGTACTAAAATGGAGCATGGCTACACCTTC
v_call: TRBV19
d_call: -
clone_size: -
j_call: TRBJ1-2

cdr3_aa: CAIGGDPSNTEAFF
cdr3_nt: TGTGCCATCGGAGGGGATCCTTCGAACACTGAAGCTTTCTTT
v_call: TRBV10-3
d_call: -
clone_size: -
j_call: TRBJ1-1

cdr3_aa: CASSRQGSNIQYF
cdr3_nt: TGTGCCAGCAGTAGACAGGGTAGCAACATTCAGTACTTC
v_call: TRBV27
d_call: TRBD1
clone_size: -
j_call: TRBJ2-4

cdr3_aa: CSVEVDGNYGYTF
cdr3_nt: TGCAGCGTTGAAGTTGACGGAAACTATGGCTACACCTTC
v_call: TRBV29-1
d_call: -
clone_size: few
j_call: TRBJ1-2

cdr3_aa: CASSLKAGGTYNEQFF
cdr3_nt: TGTGCCAGCAGCTTAAAGGCGGGGGGGACTTACAATGAGCAGTTCTTC
v_call: TRBV11-1
d_call: TRBD2
clone_size: -
j_call: TRBJ2-1

cdr3_aa: CAISRQGEIYEQYF
cdr3_nt: TGTGCCATCAGTCGACAGGGGGAAATCTACGAGCAGTACTTC
v_call: TRBV10-3
d_call: TRBD1
clone_size: -
j_call: TRBJ2-7

cdr3_aa: CASSLRRGKLFF
cdr3_nt: TGTGCCAGCAGCCTGAGGCGTGGAAAACTGTTTTTT
v_call: TRBV3-1/TRBV3-2
d_call: -
clone_size: -
j_call: TRBJ1-4

cdr3_aa: CASSWIYF
cdr3_nt: TGTGCCAGCAGCTGGATATATTTT
v_call: TRBV5-8
d_call: -
clone_size: -
j_call: TRBJ1-3

cdr3_aa: CSVERQDPPPFEQYF
cdr3_nt: TGCAGCGTCGAGAGACAGGACCCTCCACCTTTCGAGCAGTACTTC
v_call: TRBV29-1
d_call: -
clone_size: -
j_call: TRBJ2-7

cdr3_aa: CASSLSGQGTLANYGYTF
cdr3_nt: TGCGCCAGCAGCCTCTCCGGACAGGGTACTTTAGCTAACTATGGCTACACCTTC
v_call: TRBV5-1
d_call: TRBD1
clone_size: few
j_call: TRBJ1-2

cdr3_aa: CASSPPRQLMNTEAFF
cdr3_nt: TGTGCCAGCTCACCACCTCGGCAGCTCATGAACACTGAAGCTTTCTTT
v_call: TRBV18
d_call: -
clone_size: -
j_call: TRBJ1-1

cdr3_aa: CATNGPGNTEAFF
cdr3_nt: TGTGCCACCAATGGGCCCGGGAACACTGAAGCTTTCTTT
v_call: TRBV10-3
d_call: -
clone_size: -
j_call: TRBJ1-1

cdr3_aa: CASSRAGGTEAFF
cdr3_nt: TGTGCCAGTAGCCGGGCAGGGGGCACTGAAGCTTTCTTT
v_call: TRBV19
d_call: TRBD1
clone_size: -
j_call: TRBJ1-1

cdr3_aa: CASSVTGTHSINEQFF
cdr3_nt: TGTGCCAGCAGCGTAACTGGGACGCATAGTATCAATGAGCAGTTCTTC
v_call: TRBV11-3
d_call: -
clone_size: -
j_call: TRBJ2-1

cdr3_aa: CSVVGIGQETQYF
cdr3_nt: TGCAGCGTTGTGGGGATAGGGCAAGAGACCCAGTACTTC
v_call: TRBV29-1
d_call: -
clone_size: -
j_call: TRBJ2-5

cdr3_aa: CASSGASYEQYF
cdr3_nt: TGTGCCAGCAGCGGGGCTTCCTACGAGCAGTACTTC
v_call: TRBV6-5
d_call: -
clone_size: -
j_call: TRBJ2-7

cdr3_aa: CASSLDWEARGNEQFF
cdr3_nt: TGTGCCAGCAGCTTAGATTGGGAAGCTAGAGGCAATGAGCAGTTCTTC
v_call: TRBV11-2
d_call: -
clone_size: -
j_call: TRBJ2-1

cdr3_aa: CASSLGTTTNSYNEQFF
cdr3_nt: TGTGCCAGCAGCTTAGGGACTACCACTAACTCCTACAATGAGCAGTTCTTC
v_call: TRBV7-6
d_call: -
clone_size: -
j_call: TRBJ2-1

cdr3_aa: CASSLGGYSNQPQHF
cdr3_nt: TGCGCCAGCAGCTTGGGGGGATATAGCAATCAGCCCCAGCATTTT
v_call: TRBV5-1
d_call: -
clone_size: -
j_call: TRBJ1-5

cdr3_aa: CASSIAPDREPQHF
cdr3_nt: TGTGCCAGTAGTATAGCCCCGGACAGGGAGCCCCAGCATTTT
v_call: TRBV19
d_call: TRBD1
clone_size: -
j_call: TRBJ1-5

cdr3_aa: CASSYPGGGLETQYF
cdr3_nt: TGTGCCAGCAGCTATCCAGGGGGCGGGTTAGAGACCCAGTACTTC
v_call: TRBV5-4
d_call: TRBD1
clone_size: -
j_call: TRBJ2-5

cdr3_aa: CASSSGGASHEQYF
cdr3_nt: TGTGCCAGCAGTTCAGGGGGCGCGAGCCACGAGCAGTACTTC
v_call: TRBV28
d_call: TRBD1
clone_size: few
j_call: TRBJ2-7

cdr3_aa: CATSDLYRGDGGVMNTEAFF
cdr3_nt: TGTGCCACCAGTGATTTGTATCGGGGAGACGGGGGAGTAATGAACACTGAAGCTTTCTTT
v_call: TRBV24-1
d_call: -
clone_size: -
j_call: TRBJ1-1

cdr3_aa: CASSLRDRGLNEQFF
cdr3_nt: TGTGCCAGCAGCTTAAGGGACAGGGGACTCAATGAGCAGTTCTTC
v_call: TRBV7-2
d_call: TRBD1
clone_size: -
j_call: TRBJ2-1

cdr3_aa: CASSYSRVTQYF
cdr3_nt: TGTGCCAGCAGTTACTCCCGCGTGACCCAGTACTTC
v_call: TRBV6-2/TRBV6-3
d_call: -
clone_size: -
j_call: TRBJ2-5

cdr3_aa: CASSQDLSSGANVLTF
cdr3_nt: TGTGCCAGCAGCCAAGATCTAAGCTCTGGGGCCAACGTCCTGACTTTC
v_call: TRBV3-1/TRBV3-2
d_call: -
clone_size: -
j_call: TRBJ2-6

cdr3_aa: CASSYPNRGVVAGLSTDTQYF
cdr3_nt: TGTGCCAGCAGTTACCCAAACAGGGGTGTGGTAGCGGGGCTTAGCACAGATACGCAGTATTTT
v_call: TRBV6-2/TRBV6-3
d_call: -
clone_size: -
j_call: TRBJ2-3

cdr3_aa: CASIGEAFF
cdr3_nt: TGCGCCAGCATAGGAGAAGCTTTCTTT
v_call: TRBV5-1
d_call: -
clone_size: -
j_call: TRBJ1-1

cdr3_aa: CASKLETEAFF
cdr3_nt: TGTGCCAGCAAGTTGGAGACTGAAGCTTTCTTT
v_call: TRBV6-5
d_call: -
clone_size: -
j_call: TRBJ1-1

cdr3_aa: CSVEGTGRFEQYF
cdr3_nt: TGCAGCGTTGAGGGGACAGGGAGGTTCGAGCAGTACTTC
v_call: TRBV29-1
d_call: TRBD1
clone_size: once
j_call: TRBJ2-7

cdr3_aa: CASSLGGGAFQPQHF
cdr3_nt: TGTGCCAGCAGCTTAGGAGGGGGGGCGTTTCAGCCCCAGCATTTT
v_call: TRBV5-6
d_call: -
clone_size: -
j_call: TRBJ1-5

cdr3_aa: CASSLGQGYRSPLHF
cdr3_nt: TGTGCCAGCAGCCTGGGACAGGGTTACCGATCACCCCTCCACTTT
v_call: TRBV7-2
d_call: TRBD1
clone_size: -
j_call: TRBJ1-6